The subject of this entry is one T cell receptor beta chain. The data stem from a study of blood T cell repertoires in COVID-19. The CDR3 length is 11 residues. Some clones are missing from TCRdb's copy, which holds only in-frame ones; the method was immunoSEQ multiplex PCR. The sample holds around 100,000 clones, around nine tenths seen once. This TCR was recovered from a man aged 50-60 years with active or convalescent COVID-19. V and J are TRBV21-1 and TRBJ2-1; whether TRBD2, the table's D call, matches the DNA was not checked. TRBV21-1 is flagged as a pseudogene. What was sequenced was peripheral blood. The CDR3 here is CASSNPNEQFF. The CDR3 nucleotides are TGTGCCAGCAGCAATCCTAATGAGCAGTTCTTC.